One sample yielded the 24 T cell receptor beta chains listed below, sequenced in a study of blood T cell repertoires in COVID-19. The repertoire was sequenced with immunoSEQ multiplex PCR; TCRdb's copy has only in-frame clones and lacks some. The sample comprises around 150,000 clones, 65% to 80% of which are singletons, and roughly 4.2% rests with the top ten. Sequencing was carried out using peripheral blood. The receptors were gathered from a man aged 55 to 69 with acute or convalescent COVID-19.

The chain couples TRBV6-5 to TRBJ2-7; perhaps TRBD1 as D (6 bases). Germline assignment: CDR1 MNHEY and CDR2 SVGAGI. The germline V and J ends were trimmed by 5 bases and 4 bases, with 9 bases remaining between them. The CDR3 has 12 amino acids. CDR3 residues: CASSLQGYEQYF. Here the CDR3 DNA reads TGTGCCAGCAGTCTACAGGGTTACGAGCAGTACTTC.

This clone showed up just a few times. The chain couples TRBV15 to TRBJ2-7; 7 bases agree with TRBD2. The CDR3 sequence is 15 residues long. CDR1 LNHNV and CDR2 YYDKDF come from the germline V gene (reference sequence). V shed 5 bases and J 6 bases; nucleotides not matched to a gene: 13. This CDR3 reads CATSPRGGTTSEQYF. CDR3 DNA: TGTGCCACCAGCCCCCGGGGAGGGACCACTAGCGAGCAGTACTTC.

This clone was found once. The chain combines TRBV5-4 with TRBJ1-2, with TRBD1 as a possible D gene (6 bases). Looked up from germline, CDR1 is SGHNT and CDR2 is YYREEE (reference sequence). Deletions cut 6 bases from V and 2 bases from J, with 20 bases between. The CDR3 consists of 16 residues. CDR3 loop: CASTRVNEDRNYGYTF. The DNA for the CDR3 is TGTGCCAGCACGAGGGTTAACGAGGACAGAAACTATGGCTACACCTTC.

In this sample, this clone turned up a few times. This CDR3 is also generated by other DNA sequences in the sample. The chain is built from TRBV24-1 and TRBJ1-4, with D unclear. CDR1 KGHDR and CDR2 SFDVKD come from the germline V gene. The CDR3 loop spans 13 amino acids. Trimming stripped 10 bases from V and 0 bases from J, with 8 bases between. The CDR3 is CATSASTNEKLFF. Written as DNA, the CDR3 is TGTGCCACTAGCGCCTCAACTAATGAAAAACTGTTTTTT.

The V call is TRBV5-1, the J call TRBJ2-2; 7 bases agree with TRBD1. Germline V gene lookup returns CDR1 SGHRS and CDR2 YFSETQ. Trimming removed 1 base from V and 5 bases from J; junction bases left unmatched: 8. This CDR3 is 16 amino acids long. The CDR3 DNA is TGCGCCAGCAGCTTGTCTTGGGACAGCCGGACCGGGGAGCTGTTTTTT. This encodes CASSLSWDSRTGELFF.

This rearrangement joins TRBV5-1 to TRBJ1-2; TRBD1 might be the D (6 bases). This CDR3 contains 14 residues. V was trimmed by 2 bases and J by 9 bases, leaving 17 bases between them. CDR1 and CDR2 (germline): SGHRS, YFSETQ. The CDR3 loop reads CASSFLPGDESYTF. CDR3 nucleotides: TGCGCCAGCAGCTTCCTGCCAGGGGATGAGAGCTACACCTTC.

The chain joins TRBV10-2 to TRBJ1-2, with 8 bases fitting TRBD1. V lost 2 bases to trimming and J lost 8 bases; unmatched junction nucleotides: 7. The CDR3 runs to 14 residues. Germline V CDR1 and CDR2: WSHSY, SAAADI. The CDR3 sequence: CASSETTGEHGYTF. DNA for the CDR3: TGCGCCAGCAGTGAGACGACAGGGGAGCACGGCTACACCTTC.

The count of this clone is one. J is TRBJ2-3 and V is TRBV10-1; 8 nucleotides line up with TRBD2. CDR1 and CDR2 from the germline V gene are WNHNN and SYGVQD (reference sequence). Germline trimming cut 5 bases from V and 4 bases from J; bases unmatched to any gene: 8. The CDR3 is 15 residues long. CDR3 residues: CASSIGTSRSDTQYF. CDR3 coding DNA: TGCGCCAGCAGTATAGGGACTAGTCGGTCAGATACGCAGTATTTT.

The chain is built from TRBV15 and TRBJ1-4, with TRBD1 as a possible D gene (5 bases). The CDR3 has 13 residues. Germline V gene data show CDR1 as LNHNV and CDR2 as YYDKDF (reference sequence). Trimming removed 8 bases from V and 4 bases from J, with 11 bases in between. CDR3 amino acids: CATATDGNEKLFF. The CDR3 DNA follows: TGTGCCACCGCGACAGACGGTAATGAAAAACTGTTTTTT. Complete variable domain (other parts from reference TRBV15 and TRBJ1-4): DAMVIQNPRYQVTQFGKPVTLSCSQTLNHNVMYWYQQKSSQAPKLLFHYYDKDFNNEADTPDNFQSRRPNTSFCFLDIRSPGLGDTAMYLCATATDGNEKLFFGSGTQLSVL.

V and J are TRBV6-2 or TRBV6-3 and TRBJ1-1; D is unclear. V was trimmed by 2 bases and J by 2 bases, leaving 12 bases between them. The CDR3 consists of 15 residues. Germline V gene data show CDR1 as MNHEY and CDR2 as SVGEGT. Here the CDR3 reads CASSYGSGYNTEAFF. Written as DNA, the CDR3 is TGTGCCAGCAGTTACGGGTCGGGGTATAACACTGAAGCTTTCTTT.

This clone has more than one count but fewer than ten. The CDR3, as DNA: TGTGCCAGTAGTATACAGAGCGGGAGGGCCCACAATGAGCAGTTCTTC. It yields the protein CASSIQSGRAHNEQFF. The rearrangement joins TRBV19 to TRBJ2-1; 10 positions match TRBD2. The CDR3 totals 16 residues. V was pared by 2 bases and J by 5 bases, with 6 bases of the junction left unmatched. Per the germline V gene, CDR1 is LNHDA and CDR2 is SQIVND (reference sequence).

This rearrangement joins TRBV6-5 to TRBJ1-2; no clear D. This CDR3 is built from 14 residues. The V end lost 0 bases, the J end lost 3 bases, and 8 bases lay between the germline ends. Germline CDR1 and CDR2: MNHEY and SVGAGI. The CDR3 DNA reads as TGTGCCAGCAGTTACTCAGAGGGATACTATGGCTACACCTTC. Translating it yields CASSYSEGYYGYTF.

A few counts support this clone. The rearrangement uses TRBV7-2 and TRBJ2-2, with 8 bases aligning to TRBD2. V gave up 5 bases and J gave up 9 bases; unmatched junction bases: 8. CDR3 length: 14 amino acids. CDR1 is SGHTA and CDR2 is FQGNSA in the germline V gene. The CDR3 is CASSPSSGPRELFF. Here the CDR3 DNA reads TGTGCCAGCAGCCCGTCTAGCGGGCCCCGGGAGCTGTTTTTT. The variable domain in full, with the rest retrieved from reference TRBV7-2 and TRBJ2-2, is GAGVSQSPSNKVTEKGKDVELRCDPISGHTALYWYRQSLGQGLEFLIYFQGNSAPDKSGLPSDRFSAERTGGSVSTLTIQRTQQEDSAVYLCASSPSSGPRELFFGEGSRLTVL.

The chain joins TRBV12-5 to TRBJ2-1; D is possibly TRBD1 (6 bases). Trimming shortened V by 0 bases and J by 4 bases, and 10 bases separated the two germline ends. This CDR3 is built from 15 residues. The germline V gene has CDR1 LGHNT and CDR2 FRNRAP. In DNA, the CDR3 is TGTGCTAGTGGTTTGGTACAGGGACGGTACAATGAGCAGTTCTTC. It specifies CASGLVQGRYNEQFF. Full variable domain (outside the CDR3, taken from reference TRBV12-5 and TRBJ2-1): DARVTQTPRHKVTEMGQEVTMRCQPILGHNTVFWYRQTMMQGLELLAYFRNRAPLDDSGMPKDRFSAEMPDATLATLKIQPSEPRDSAVYFCASGLVQGRYNEQFFGPGTRLTVL.

The genes are TRBV3-1 (or the pseudogene TRBV3-2) and TRBJ2-3; 9 bases fit TRBD2. This CDR3 is built from 15 residues. The germline gives CDR1 LGHDT, CDR2 YNNKEL (reference sequence). Unmatched junction bases numbered 8, after V lost 3 bases and J lost 7 bases. The CDR3 nucleotides read TGTGCCAGCAGCCATCAGGCGGGAGGGTTTAATACGCAGTATTTT. It translates to CASSHQAGGFNTQYF.

This chain joins TRBV15 and TRBJ2-5; 13 positions match TRBD2. There are 18 residues in the CDR3. Trimming took 7 bases from V and 2 from J; bases not matched to a gene: 13. In germline, CDR1 is LNHNV, CDR2 YYDKDF (reference sequence). The CDR3: CATTTSGRSNVGQETQYF. CDR3 sequence (DNA): TGTGCCACCACGACTAGCGGGAGGTCAAACGTGGGGCAAGAGACCCAGTACTTC.

This clone has a handful of counts. The chain employs TRBV6-1 and TRBJ1-5; no definite D call. Germline loops: CDR1 MNHNS, CDR2 SASEGT. The CDR3 covers 15 residues. V was clipped by 0 bases and J by 3 bases, with 9 bases between them. The CDR3 sequence: CASSEALRYNQPQHF. The CDR3 DNA follows: TGTGCCAGCAGTGAAGCGCTGCGGTACAATCAGCCCCAGCATTTT.

J is TRBJ1-1 and V is TRBV4-1, with D possibly matching TRBD1 (5 bases). Germline CDR1 and CDR2: MGHRA and YSYEKL. CDR3 size: 15 residues. Trimming pared 1 base from V and 7 bases from J, leaving 16 bases between. This CDR3 is CASSQVFGAWGEAFF. DNA of the CDR3: TGCGCCAGCAGCCAAGTATTTGGGGCTTGGGGTGAAGCTTTCTTT.

The gene calls are TRBV5-1 and TRBJ2-7; TRBD2 agrees at 15 bases. With 4 bases clipped from V and 4 bases from J, the junction kept 6 bases outside the gene matches. This CDR3 spans 16 amino acids. Germline CDR1 SGHRS, CDR2 YFSETQ. CDR3 sequence: CASSNGTSGRKYEQYF. CDR3 nucleotide sequence: TGCGCCAGCAGCAACGGGACTAGCGGGAGGAAGTACGAGCAGTACTTC.

The gene calls are TRBV19 and TRBJ2-7; TRBD1 aligns across 9 bases. This CDR3 comprises 15 residues. The V gene's germline CDR1 is LNHDA and CDR2 SQIVND (reference sequence). J was trimmed by 6 bases and V by 1 base; bases with no gene match: 7. CDR3 loop: CASSIVGGQGAEQYF. The CDR3 bases are TGTGCCAGTAGTATAGTAGGGGGACAGGGCGCCGAGCAGTACTTC.

CDR3: CASSLSSGPTYEQYF. The CDR3 DNA is TGCGCCAGCAGCTTGTCGTCAGGTCCTACCTACGAGCAGTACTTC. V gene TRBV5-1 combines with J gene TRBJ2-7; D not resolved. V lost 1 base and J lost 2, with 13 bases in between. This CDR3 region has 15 residues. Per germline, CDR1 SGHRS and CDR2 YFSETQ.

The V gene is TRBV28, the J gene TRBJ1-1, with D perhaps TRBD1 (6 bases). V lost 9 bases to trimming and J lost 11 bases, with 19 bases between them. CDR1 is MDHEN, CDR2 SYDVKM, per germline. There are 12 residues in the CDR3. The CDR3 DNA is TGTGCCAGTTCAACCGGGACACCGGACGCTTTCTTT. It translates to CASSTGTPDAFF. The whole variable domain, filled in from reference TRBV28 and TRBJ1-1, reads DVKVTQSSRYLVKRTGEKVFLECVQDMDHENMFWYRQDPGLGLRLIYFSYDVKMKEKGDIPEGYSVSREKKERFSLILESASTNQTSMYLCASSTGTPDAFFGQGTRLTVV.

The J gene is TRBJ2-7, the V gene TRBV6-5; 8 positions match TRBD2. The CDR3 runs 13 residues. Germline lookup yields CDR1 MNHEY and CDR2 SVGAGI. The V segment lost 8 bases and the J segment 2 bases; nucleotides outside the gene matches: 5. In DNA, the CDR3 is TGTGCCAGCCCGTTAGCGGGAACCTACGAGCAGTACTTC. Translation: CASPLAGTYEQYF.

This chain links TRBV10-2 with TRBJ2-1, with 10 bases aligning to TRBD2. The V segment lost 5 bases and the J segment 1 base; nucleotides outside the gene matches: 2. The CDR3 extends over 15 amino acids. CDR1 and CDR2 from the germline V gene are WSHSY and SAAADI. The CDR3 bases are TGCGCCAGCAGTCCTAGCGGGAGTTCCTACAATGAGCAGTTCTTC. Translating gives CASSPSGSSYNEQFF.